This T cell receptor beta chain was recovered during a study of T cell responses to AZD1222 COVID-19 vaccine. General study findings and limits: Clonal diversity may have been underestimated, and the donors were mostly white British, with more females than males. The CD4 TCRs associated with vaccination extended across spike and predominated at 160-218 and 743-854. Baseline seropositivity occurred in only a handful of AZD1222 recipients.

Using immunoSEQ multiplex PCR, the repertoire was profiled, and TCRdb retains in-frame clones only, with some absent. The sample shows around 150,000 clones, around nine tenths of them seen only once. In regard to this clone: Its antigen is not identified.

Combined were second doses at about 4 or about 12 weeks. The V gene lost 3 bases and the J gene lost 8 bases, with 11 bases spanning the gap. Germline CDR1 and CDR2: SGHTS and YDEGEE. The CDR3 contains 12 residues. The sequenced sample was peripheral blood, obtained 28 days after the second AZD1222 dose. The receptor comes from an adult who received the AZD1222 COVID-19 vaccine. The chain employs TRBV5-8 and TRBJ1-2; no firm D call. CDR3 protein: CASSSRLLGYTF. The CDR3, as DNA: TGTGCCAGCAGCTCCCGGCTCTTGGGCTACACCTTC.